Listed here are 16 T cell receptor beta chains from one sample, sequenced in a study of Ad26.COV2.S vaccination and SARS-CoV-2 variants. Sample treatment: around 19 received Ad26.COV2.S at low or high dose, single or two shots; 5 received placebo; per-sample allocation not given. Sampling took place 63 days after the first vaccine or placebo injection. The assay was immunoSEQ multiplex PCR, and TCRdb's table has in-frame clones only and misses some. The sample lists about 240,000 clones; roughly 90% were seen once. The sequenced sample was peripheral blood, obtained in a trial of Ad26.COV2.S vaccine versus placebo. The receptors here all came from a person aged 18 to 65 who received the Ad26.COV2.S COVID-19 vaccine or a placebo.

The chain employs TRBV6-5 and TRBJ2-2; weak D call: TRBD2 (5 bases). Germline V gene lookup returns CDR1 MNHEY and CDR2 SVGAGI. V dropped 6 bases and J dropped 5 bases, with 13 bases sitting between them. The CDR3 sequence is 14 residues long. CDR3 nucleotide sequence: TGTGCCAGCAGGAGGGAATTGGGAACCGGGGAGCTGTTTTTT. Its protein product is CASRRELGTGELFF.

The chain couples TRBV10-3 to TRBJ1-2, with 7 bases matching TRBD1. The ends lost 0 bases at V and 4 bases at J; junction bases unmatched: 5. Germline assignment: CDR1 ENHRY and CDR2 SYGVKD. The CDR3 loop spans 15 amino acids. Here the CDR3 reads CAISESEGAGYGYTF. The CDR3 bases are TGTGCCATCAGTGAGTCAGAGGGGGCGGGCTATGGCTACACCTTC.

The V call is TRBV21-1, the J call TRBJ1-2. TRBV21-1 is labeled a pseudogene. CDR3 length equals 16 residues. The CDR3 protein is CASSKEDYLKEDGYTF. CDR3 coding DNA: TGTGCCAGCAGCAAAGAAGACTACTTGAAGGAGGATGGCTACACCTTC.

This chain joins TRBV7-9 and TRBJ1-2; tentatively, D is TRBD1 (5 bases). Trimming pared 5 bases from V and 4 bases from J, leaving 14 bases between. This CDR3 comprises 14 residues. Germline V gene data show CDR1 as SEHNR and CDR2 as FQNEAQ (reference sequence). DNA for the CDR3: TGTGCCAGCAGCGAACCGGGACGCTTCTATGGCTACACCTTC. Encoded protein: CASSEPGRFYGYTF.

This clone was counted once. The genes are TRBV10-3 and TRBJ2-2; 8 positions agree with TRBD1. V shed 6 bases, J shed 1 base, and the junction held 1 base outside the gene matches. Germline V gene data show CDR1 as ENHRY and CDR2 as SYGVKD. This CDR3 region has 14 residues. Written as DNA, the CDR3 is TGTGCCATCAGAGGACAGGGGAACACCGGGGAGCTGTTTTTT. Translation: CAIRGQGNTGELFF.

A word on this clone: Other DNA sequences in this specimen translate into the identical CDR3. J is TRBJ2-7 and V is TRBV12-3 or TRBV12-4, with D possibly matching TRBD1 (6 bases). Trimming cost V 6 bases and J 1 base, with 10 bases left between them. CDR3 size: 13 residues. This CDR3 is CASSRDTSYEQYF. The CDR3 DNA reads TGTGCCAGCAGCCGGGACACATCCTACGAGCAGTACTTC.

The J gene is TRBJ2-1, the V gene TRBV9, with a possible D match to TRBD2 (6 bases). V was shortened by 0 bases and J by 8 bases, with 21 bases between the two germline ends. The CDR3 is 17 amino acids. Germline assignment: CDR1 SGDLS and CDR2 YYNGEE. CDR3 coding DNA: TGTGCCAGCAGCGTAGGAGGAGGGGCGAGCCAGGGAGATGAGCAGTTCTTC. This gives the protein CASSVGGGASQGDEQFF.

The rearrangement uses TRBV5-1 and TRBJ2-5; 7 bases align to TRBD2. V trimming: 0 bases; J trimming: 5 bases; junction bases outside the gene matches: 13. This CDR3 spans 17 amino acids. CDR1 and CDR2 (germline): SGHRS, YFSETQ. CDR3 region: CASSLDRAGAAGETQYF. CDR3 sequence (DNA): TGCGCCAGCAGCTTGGATCGGGCGGGAGCGGCAGGGGAGACCCAGTACTTC.

This chain connects TRBV5-4 to TRBJ1-1; TRBD1 matches 10 bases. J gave up 0 bases and V 3 bases, and 2 bases lay outside the gene matches. From germline, CDR1 is SGHNT and CDR2 YYREEE (reference sequence). The CDR3 consists of 15 residues. Here the CDR3 DNA reads TGTGCCAGCAGCTCGGACAGGGGGGTGAACACTGAAGCTTTCTTT. This translates into CASSSDRGVNTEAFF.

The chain employs TRBV19 and TRBJ1-1; TRBD1 agrees at 7 bases. The V gene's germline CDR1 is LNHDA and CDR2 SQIVND (reference sequence). The CDR3 is 14 amino acids. Trimming cost V 5 bases and J 8 bases; bases outside gene matches: 11. The CDR3, as DNA: TGTGCCAGTAGTGGGGACAGAGGGTTTAACGAAGCTTTCTTT. It is translated as CASSGDRGFNEAFF.

The chain uses TRBV3-1 (or the pseudogene TRBV3-2) and TRBJ1-1, with TRBD1 as a possible D gene (5 bases). Between the trimmed V and J ends, which lost 6 bases and 5 bases, there was a span of 19 bases. This CDR3 spans 15 amino acids. In germline, CDR1 is LGHDT, CDR2 YNNKEL (reference sequence). The CDR3 reads CASSQPGTRGTEAFF. The CDR3 bases are TGTGCCAGCAGTCAGCCCGGGACGCGGGGTACTGAAGCTTTCTTT.

The rearrangement links TRBV5-1 to TRBJ2-3; 7 nucleotides match TRBD1. Germline V lookup: CDR1 SGHRS, CDR2 YFSETQ. This CDR3 spans 14 amino acids. Trimming cost V 4 bases and J 7 bases; bases outside gene matches: 9. The CDR3 DNA is TGCGCCAGCAGCCTCGCGACAGGGAAGAATACGCAGTATTTT. Translating gives CASSLATGKNTQYF.

The CDR3 is CASRSPGSPGGNTIYF. The DNA for the CDR3 is TGTGCCAGCAGGTCCCCGGGCTCCCCGGGAGGAAACACCATATATTTT. J is TRBJ1-3 and V is TRBV28, with D unresolved. The CDR3 has 16 residues. With 6 bases removed from V and 4 bases from J, the gap between germline ends came to 19 bases. Germline V CDR1 and CDR2: MDHEN, SYDVKM.

The V call is TRBV19, the J call TRBJ2-2; 9 bases fit TRBD1. CDR1 and CDR2 from the germline V gene are LNHDA and SQIVND (reference sequence). V lost 1 base and J lost 7; bases outside the gene matches: 4. This CDR3 has 15 amino acids. DNA for the CDR3: TGTGCCAGTAGTATAGGGGACAGGGCTAACGGGGAGCTGTTTTTT. It yields the protein CASSIGDRANGELFF.

The chain uses TRBV6-2 or TRBV6-3 and TRBJ2-5, with 7 bases lining up with TRBD1. There are 15 residues in the CDR3. V lost 2 bases and J lost 6; bases outside the gene matches: 9. Germline values: CDR1 MNHEY, CDR2 SVGEGT. CDR3 sequence (DNA): TGTGCCAGCAGTTACACGACAGGGTATTTAAAGACCCAGTACTTC. This sequence encodes CASSYTTGYLKTQYF.

This chain joins TRBV6-2 or TRBV6-3 and TRBJ1-3; D gene ambiguous. The germline gives CDR1 MNHEY, CDR2 SVGEGT. The CDR3 length is 11 residues. V lost 5 bases and J lost 7, with 6 bases in between. The CDR3 region is CASSLVNTIYF. CDR3 coding DNA: TGTGCCAGCAGTCTTGTGAACACCATATATTTT.